This entry features one TCR beta chain sequence. Its antigen remains unknown. This CDR3 is built from 16 residues. The V gene lost 4 bases and the J gene lost 3 bases, with 16 bases spanning the gap. The germline CDR1 and CDR2 sequences are MNHNY and SVGAGI (reference sequence). The repertoire was sequenced with immunoSEQ multiplex PCR; TCRdb's copy has only in-frame clones and lacks some. This table holds about half a million clones, 70% to 90% found once. The source of the sample is a study of Ad26.COV2.S vaccination and SARS-CoV-2 variants. Study details: Of the COV1001 trial arms, the Ad26.COV2.S arm included the donor. Intramuscularly, Ad26.COV2.S was given either once or twice, 56 days apart.

Treatment described: approximately 18 received Ad26.COV2.S at low or high dose, single or two shots; about 5 received placebo; per-sample allocation not given. Collection of the samples took place on day 63 after the first injection of vaccine or placebo. This vaccine is an Ad26 vector that expresses the Wuhan-strain SARS-CoV-2 spike. Study outcomes and limitations: There was a possibility that the TCR breadth and depth analyses underestimated total T cell responses.

The source is a person aged 18-60 years who received the Ad26.COV2.S COVID-19 vaccine or a placebo. This material consisted of peripheral blood, taken in a trial of Ad26.COV2.S vaccine versus placebo. V gene TRBV6-6 combines with J gene TRBJ1-5; TRBD1 might be the D (6 bases). The CDR3 spells CASSSRGRGFNQPQHF. Here the CDR3 DNA reads TGTGCCAGCAGTTCCCGAGGCAGGGGATTCAATCAGCCCCAGCATTTT.